Below are 21 T cell receptor beta chains sequenced from a single sample in a study of CD8 T cells in Susac syndrome (dated by TCRdb to the late 2010s). Library prep was done by the immunoSEQ multiplex PCR assay. RNA was extracted using the RNeasy kit, and roughly 0.5 to 1 microgram was reverse transcribed with random hexamers. TCRdb handled the public reads itself, with Q25 trimming in fastp and clone calling in MiXCR, and kept productive beta chains. Rows are unified per CDR3 protein, each entry keeping the most common DNA and genes. Across this sample there are more than 150,000 distinct CDR3 sequences, with approximately 96% seen only once. The biggest ten clones account for around 0.096% of the sample. The sequenced material came from CD4+ T cells from PBMCs. These receptors all stem from a human donor with Susac syndrome.

The rearrangement uses TRBV11-3 and TRBJ2-2; D perhaps matches TRBD1 (5 bases). The CDR3 loop spans 16 amino acids. Trimming shortened V by 5 bases and J by 3 bases, and 16 bases separated the two germline ends. Germline values: CDR1 SGHNT, CDR2 YENEEA. The CDR3 DNA reads as TGTGCCAGCAGCCCGCCCAGACAGAGACACACCGGGGAGCTGTTTTTT. Amino acid sequence: CASSPPRQRHTGELFF.

The V and J genes are TRBV9 and TRBJ1-6, with D perhaps matching TRBD1 (5 bases). CDR3 length: 16 amino acids. The V end lost 4 bases, the J end lost 14 bases, and 25 bases lay between the germline ends. Germline V gene data show CDR1 as SGDLS and CDR2 as YYNGEE. CDR3 DNA: TGTGCCAGCAGCCCCCAGCGGACATTGGTCGCCGGGACCCTCCACTTT. This gives the protein CASSPQRTLVAGTLHF.

The CDR3: CASSQNPGPYEQYF. The CDR3 coding sequence is TGTGCCAGCAGCCAAAATCCAGGGCCCTACGAGCAGTACTTC. The chain recombines TRBV3-1 with TRBJ2-7, with a tentative D call TRBD1 (5 bases). CDR1 and CDR2 (germline): LGHDT, YNNKEL (reference sequence). The CDR3 contains 14 residues. V lost 2 bases and J 2 bases, leaving 10 bases between the germline ends.

V gene TRBV29-1 combines with J gene TRBJ2-1; 9 nucleotides line up with TRBD1. J lost 5 bases, V lost 7 bases, and 6 bases had no gene match. CDR1 is SQVTM and CDR2 is ANQGSEA in the germline V gene. There are 13 residues in the CDR3. In DNA, the CDR3 is TGCAGCGCCGGGACAGGGAAGGACAATGAGCAGTTCTTC. Protein: CSAGTGKDNEQFF.

The CDR3 sequence: CASSHAILAGGGEQFF. CDR3 sequence (DNA): TGCGCCAGCAGCCACGCCATACTAGCGGGGGGGGGTGAGCAGTTCTTC. This chain joins TRBV4-1 and TRBJ2-1, with 13 bases that match TRBD2. This CDR3 spans 16 amino acids. V was pared by 3 bases and J by 9 bases, with 8 bases of the junction left unmatched. Germline-derived CDR1 and CDR2 are MGHRA and YSYEKL.

The chain recombines TRBV5-4 with TRBJ2-1; the D gene is possibly TRBD1 (5 bases). Germline CDR1 SGHNT, CDR2 YYREEE (reference sequence). This CDR3 spans 13 amino acids. Trimming shortened V by 4 bases and J by 9 bases, and 14 bases separated the two germline ends. The CDR3 DNA reads TGTGCCAGCAGCCCTGCAGGGTCAACTGAGCAGTTCTTC. Its protein is CASSPAGSTEQFF. The full variable domain, with the rest looked up from reference TRBV5-4 and TRBJ2-1, is ETGVTQSPTHLIKTRGQQVTLRCSSQSGHNTVSWYQQALGQGPQFIFQYYREEENGRGNFPPRFSGLQFPNYSSELNVNALELDDSALYLCASSPAGSTEQFFGPGTRLTVL.

The chain is built from TRBV11-1 and TRBJ2-5, with TRBD1 matching over 9 bases. CDR1 and CDR2 from the germline V gene are SGHAT and FQDESV (reference sequence). Trimming at V came to 4 bases and at J to 3 bases, leaving 3 bases not matched to a gene. This CDR3 contains 14 residues. In DNA, the CDR3 is TGTGCCAGCAGCTGGGGACAGGGAAAAGAGACCCAGTACTTC. Residues: CASSWGQGKETQYF. Using reference TRBV11-1 and TRBJ2-5 for the parts outside the CDR3, the full variable domain is EAEVAQSPRYKITEKSQAVAFWCDPISGHATLYWYRQILGQGPELLVQFQDESVVDDSQLPKDRFSAERLKGVDSTLKIQPAELGDSAMYLCASSWGQGKETQYFGPGTRLLVL.

The chain links TRBV20-1 to TRBJ2-7; 7 bases are a match to TRBD1. The junction had 8 bases not matched to a gene; V was cut back by 3 bases and J by 3 bases. Germline CDR1 reads DFQATT; CDR2 reads SNEGSKA (reference sequence). The CDR3 length is 14 residues. The CDR3 reads CSARDRDRLYEQYF. Written as DNA, the CDR3 is TGCAGTGCTAGGGACCGGGACAGACTCTACGAGCAGTACTTC.

V gene TRBV7-6 combines with J gene TRBJ2-1; D remains ambiguous. Germline V lookup: CDR1 SGHVS, CDR2 FNYEAQ. There are 13 residues in the CDR3. Trimming removed 1 base at V and 3 bases at J, with 4 bases between. The CDR3 DNA is TGTGCCAGCAGCTTAGACCGCTACAATGAGCAGTTCTTC. This codes for CASSLDRYNEQFF.

V is TRBV30 and J is TRBJ1-4; the match to TRBD1 covers 7 bases. After removal of 0 bases from V and 8 bases from J, the junction contained 9 bases not matched to a gene. The CDR3 is 15 amino acids. The germline V gene has CDR1 GTSNPN and CDR2 SVGIG (reference sequence). CDR3 sequence (DNA): TGTGCCTGGAGTGTACGAGGGGGCAACTTGGAAAAACTGTTTTTT. Its protein product is CAWSVRGGNLEKLFF. Full variable domain (missing parts from reference TRBV30 and TRBJ1-4): SQTIHQWPATLVQPVGSPLSLECTVEGTSNPNLYWYRQAAGRGLQLLFYSVGIGQISSEVPQNLSASRPQDRQFILSSKKLLLSDSGFYLCAWSVRGGNLEKLFFGSGTQLSVL.

V usage is TRBV5-4 and J usage is TRBJ2-2; 14 nucleotides align to TRBD2. V was clipped by 5 bases and J by 1 base; unmatched bases: 7. In germline, CDR1 is SGHNT, CDR2 YYREEE (reference sequence). The CDR3 runs 18 residues. The CDR3 reads CASSSGTSGGLNTGELFF. CDR3 sequence (DNA): TGTGCCAGCAGTTCCGGGACTAGCGGGGGATTGAACACCGGGGAGCTGTTTTTT.

The genes are TRBV4-2 and TRBJ2-2, with D possibly called TRBD1 or TRBD2 (5 bases each). Germline CDR1 and CDR2: LGHNA and YNFKEQ. The CDR3 has 18 amino acids. With 0 bases removed from V and 3 bases from J, the gap between germline ends came to 17 bases. CDR3 amino acids: CASSQEGSGRGDTGELFF. CDR3 nucleotides: TGTGCCAGCAGCCAAGAGGGGTCGGGGCGAGGGGACACCGGGGAGCTGTTTTTT.

V is TRBV28 and J is TRBJ2-3; D ambiguous. V shed 10 bases and J shed 1 base, with 15 bases lying between them. The germline V gene has CDR1 MDHEN and CDR2 SYDVKM. The CDR3 consists of 14 residues. For the CDR3, the DNA is TGTGCCATCTTAGATCAGTCGGGCACAGATACGCAGTATTTT. Translating gives CAILDQSGTDTQYF.

The V gene is TRBV3-1, the J gene TRBJ1-1, with TRBD1 as a possible D gene (5 bases). Per germline, CDR1 LGHDT and CDR2 YNNKEL (reference sequence). The ends were cut back, 4 bases at V and 0 bases at J, with 12 bases in the middle. CDR3 length: 15 amino acids. CDR3 sequence: CASSLRRQMNTEAFF. CDR3 sequence (DNA): TGTGCCAGCAGCCTGAGAAGACAGATGAACACTGAAGCTTTCTTT.

V gene TRBV19 combines with J gene TRBJ2-3, with D perhaps TRBD2 (5 bases). The V end lost 3 bases, the J end lost 3 bases, and 19 bases lay between the germline ends. The V gene's germline CDR1 is LNHDA and CDR2 SQIVND (reference sequence). CDR3 size: 17 residues. CDR3 amino acids: CASSIPAGRAGTDTQYF. The CDR3 DNA sequence: TGTGCCAGTAGTATCCCTGCGGGCCGGGCTGGGACAGATACGCAGTATTTT. Using reference TRBV19 and TRBJ2-3 for the parts outside the CDR3, the full variable domain is DGGITQSPKYLFRKEGQNVTLSCEQNLNHDAMYWYRQDPGQGLRLIYYSQIVNDFQKGDIAEGYSVSREKKESFPLTVTSAQKNPTAFYLCASSIPAGRAGTDTQYFGPGTRLTVL.

The CDR3 spells CAWSFLPTGAMRGYTF. CDR3 in DNA: TGTGCCTGGAGTTTCCTCCCGACAGGGGCAATGCGTGGCTACACCTTC. The V call is TRBV30, the J call TRBJ1-2; 8 positions match TRBD1. J was trimmed by 7 bases and V by 2 bases; bases with no gene match: 15. Germline V gene sequence: CDR1 GTSNPN, CDR2 SVGIG (reference sequence). The CDR3 sequence is 16 residues long.

The gene calls are TRBV7-3 and TRBJ2-2; D gene uncertain. The V gene's germline CDR1 is SGHTA and CDR2 FQGTGA. The length of the CDR3 is 13 residues. The V gene lost 5 bases and the J gene lost 6 bases, with 10 bases spanning the gap. The CDR3 protein is CASSLLEAGELFF. The CDR3 region has the DNA TGTGCCAGCAGCCTTCTTGAGGCCGGGGAGCTGTTTTTT. Full variable domain (outside the CDR3, taken from reference TRBV7-3 and TRBJ2-2): GAGVSQTPSNKVTEKGKYVELRCDPISGHTALYWYRQSLGQGPEFLIYFQGTGAADDSGLPNDRFFAVRPEGSVSTLKIQRTERGDSAVYLCASSLLEAGELFFGEGSRLTVL.

This clonotype was detected once. The DNA for the CDR3 is TGTGCCAGCAGTTACGAGCCTACAGGGGTTAACACAGATACGCAGTATTTT. Protein product: CASSYEPTGVNTDTQYF. The chain links TRBV6-5 to TRBJ2-3; 7 bases are shared with TRBD1. Unmatched junction bases numbered 10, after V lost 2 bases and J lost 2 bases. CDR1 is MNHEY and CDR2 is SVGAGI in the germline V gene. This CDR3 is built from 17 residues.

This clonotype was recorded once. This chain joins TRBV14 and TRBJ2-5; maybe TRBD2 (5 bases). CDR1 is SGHDN and CDR2 is FVKESK in the germline V gene. With 5 bases removed from V and 5 bases from J, the gap between germline ends came to 21 bases. The length of the CDR3 is 16 residues. CDR3 amino acids: CASSTGNSAKSETQYF. Written as DNA, the CDR3 is TGTGCCAGCAGCACCGGGAACAGTGCTAAGTCGGAGACCCAGTACTTC. The variable domain in full, completed from reference TRBV14 and TRBJ2-5, reads EAGVTQFPSHSVIEKGQTVTLRCDPISGHDNLYWYRRVMGKEIKFLLHFVKESKQDESGMPNNRFLAERTGGTYSTLKVQPAELEDSGVYFCASSTGNSAKSETQYFGPGTRLLVL.

This chain uses TRBV20-1 with TRBJ2-5; D might be TRBD2 (6 bases). V lost 8 bases and J lost 5, with 18 bases in between. Germline assignment: CDR1 DFQATT and CDR2 SNEGSKA (reference sequence). CDR3 length: 13 residues. The CDR3 reads CSPSSASGETQYF. The CDR3, as DNA: TGCAGTCCATCTAGCGCCTCCGGGGAGACCCAGTACTTC.

This clonotype has a single count. The chain is built from TRBV5-1 and TRBJ2-6; D is perhaps TRBD2 (6 bases). This CDR3 is built from 14 residues. Germline CDR1 SGHRS, CDR2 YFSETQ. With 6 bases removed from V and 0 bases from J, the gap between germline ends came to 7 bases. The CDR3 nucleotides are TGCGCCAGCACAGCGGGCTCTGGGGCCAACGTCCTGACTTTC. Translated: CASTAGSGANVLTF.